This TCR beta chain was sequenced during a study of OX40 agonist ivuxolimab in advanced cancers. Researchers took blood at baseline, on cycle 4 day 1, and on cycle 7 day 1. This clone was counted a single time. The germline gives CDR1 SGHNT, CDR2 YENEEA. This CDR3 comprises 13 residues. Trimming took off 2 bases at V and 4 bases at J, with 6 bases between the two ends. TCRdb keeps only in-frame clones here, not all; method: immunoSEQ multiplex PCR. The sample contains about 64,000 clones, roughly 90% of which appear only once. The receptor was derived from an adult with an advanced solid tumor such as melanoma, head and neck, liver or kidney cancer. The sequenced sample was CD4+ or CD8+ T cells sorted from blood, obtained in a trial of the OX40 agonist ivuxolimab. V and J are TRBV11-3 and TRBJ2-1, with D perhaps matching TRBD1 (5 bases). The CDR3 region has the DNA TGTGCCAGCAGCTTAAACAGGTACAATGAGCAGTTCTTC. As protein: CASSLNRYNEQFF.